The rows below give T cell receptor beta chains drawn from one sample of a study of blood T cell repertoires in COVID-19. Profiled with immunoSEQ multiplex PCR; TCRdb holds only in-frame clones, not every one. Of 350,000 or so clones in the sample, 70% to 90% were seen once. The sample comprised PBMCs or T cells enriched from blood (not recorded which). The receptors originated from a woman in her forties with acute COVID-19. Each CDR3 is given with its conserved first and last residue. Each record gives: D gene, J gene, V gene, clone size, CDR3 DNA, CDR3 protein. D genes are given only for firm matches. Clone size is given for some rows only: seen once, a few or many times, or a class if the clone is expanded.

D: NA; J: TRBJ1-1; V: TRBV19; size: NA; DNA: TGTGCCAGTAGTAAGCCTCAAGCGAACACTGAAGCTTTCTTT; CDR3: CASSKPQANTEAFF
D: TRBD1; J: TRBJ1-3; V: TRBV5-4; size: few; DNA: TGTGCCAGCAGCCGCTCTTTATCCGGGACAGGGTACTCTGGAAACACCATATATTTT; CDR3: CASSRSLSGTGYSGNTIYF
D: TRBD1; J: TRBJ1-2; V: TRBV29-1; size: NA; DNA: TGCAGCGTAGACCCCCGGGACAGTGCAAACTATGGCTACACCTTC; CDR3: CSVDPRDSANYGYTF
D: TRBD2; J: TRBJ2-1; V: TRBV4-2; size: NA; DNA: TGTGCCAGCAGTGCGGGACTAGCGGGAAACAATGAGCAGTTCTTC; CDR3: CASSAGLAGNNEQFF
D: NA; J: TRBJ2-1; V: TRBV7-2; size: once; DNA: TGTGCCAGCAGCGGACAGGGCGGGAGTGAGCAGTTCTTC; CDR3: CASSGQGGSEQFF
D: NA; J: TRBJ2-6; V: TRBV29-1; size: NA; DNA: TGCAGCGTTGGTGTCGAAGCCCCTGGGGCCAACGTCCTGACTTTC; CDR3: CSVGVEAPGANVLTF
D: NA; J: TRBJ1-3; V: TRBV9; size: once; DNA: TGTGCCAGCAGCGTAGGCGCCGGGACGCCAGCTTTGGGGGGGGTCATATATTTT; CDR3: CASSVGAGTPALGGVIYF
D: TRBD1; J: TRBJ1-2; V: TRBV6-1; size: few; DNA: TGTGCCAGCAGTGAATCACAGGGGTGGACTGGCTACACCTTC; CDR3: CASSESQGWTGYTF
D: TRBD1; J: TRBJ1-1; V: TRBV28; size: few; DNA: TGTGCCAGCAGTTTATATGGCAGACAGGGTTTAGCTGAAGCTTTCTTT; CDR3: CASSLYGRQGLAEAFF
D: NA; J: TRBJ1-3; V: TRBV5-1; size: NA; DNA: TGCGCCAGCAGGCCATCGGGGGCTGGAAACACCATATATTTT; CDR3: CASRPSGAGNTIYF
D: TRBD1; J: TRBJ2-7; V: TRBV18; size: once; DNA: TGTGCCAGCTCACCACGGGACAGGGATCACGAGCAGTACTTC; CDR3: CASSPRDRDHEQYF
D: NA; J: TRBJ1-2; V: TRBV19; size: NA; DNA: TGTGCCAGTAGTATTAGGGGGGGCCGCCTCTATGGCTACACCTTC; CDR3: CASSIRGGRLYGYTF
D: TRBD1; J: TRBJ1-2; V: TRBV7-9; size: NA; DNA: TGTGCCAGCAGCCGACAGGGGTACGGCTACACCTTC; CDR3: CASSRQGYGYTF
D: TRBD2; J: TRBJ2-6; V: TRBV7-9; size: NA; DNA: TGTGCCAGCAAATGGACTAGCCTATTACGCTCTGGGGCCAACGTCCTGACTTTC; CDR3: CASKWTSLLRSGANVLTF
D: NA; J: TRBJ2-6; V: TRBV6-5; size: NA; DNA: TGTGCCAGTAAAGCGGTGTCTGGGGCCAACGTCCTGACTTTC; CDR3: CASKAVSGANVLTF
D: TRBD1; J: TRBJ1-3; V: TRBV11-1; size: few; DNA: TGTGCCAGCGGACAGGCTCCAAGAAACACCATATATTTT; CDR3: CASGQAPRNTIYF
D: NA; J: TRBJ1-5; V: TRBV28; size: NA; DNA: TGTGCCAGCACCGAGGGTAATCAGCCCCAGCATTTT; CDR3: CASTEGNQPQHF
D: NA; J: TRBJ1-4; V: TRBV5-1; size: few; DNA: TGCGCCAGCAGCAGCTTAGGAGCCATAAATGAAAAACTGTTTTTT; CDR3: CASSSLGAINEKLFF